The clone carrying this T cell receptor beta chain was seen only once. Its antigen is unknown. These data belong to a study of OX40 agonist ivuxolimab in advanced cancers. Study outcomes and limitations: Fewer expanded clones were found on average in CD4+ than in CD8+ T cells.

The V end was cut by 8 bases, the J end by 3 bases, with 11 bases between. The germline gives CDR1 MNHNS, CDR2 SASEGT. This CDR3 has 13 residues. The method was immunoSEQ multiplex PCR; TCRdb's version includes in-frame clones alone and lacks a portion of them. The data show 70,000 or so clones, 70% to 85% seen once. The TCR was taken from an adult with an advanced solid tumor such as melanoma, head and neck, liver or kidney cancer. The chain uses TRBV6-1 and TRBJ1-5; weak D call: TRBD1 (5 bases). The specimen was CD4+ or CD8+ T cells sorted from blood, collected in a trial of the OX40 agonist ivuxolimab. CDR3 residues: CASGEGVNQPQHF. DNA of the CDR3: TGTGCCAGCGGAGAAGGGGTCAATCAGCCCCAGCATTTT.